The entry that follows covers one T cell receptor (beta chain) sequence. The antigen it binds to is not known. No quality values exist for individual bases; no much larger clone is one base distant. Patients chosen for sequencing had shown expansion of CD8+CD57+ cells by flow cytometry. Severe acquired aplastic anemia was diagnosed in all patients according to International Study of Aplastic Anemia and Agranulocytosis and Camitta criteria. No therapy had been received by the patients at the time of blood sampling. The study deep-sequenced TCR repertoires of sorted CD4+ and CD8+ blood T cells from severe aplastic anemia patients and healthy subjects. In the USA, patient enrollment took place under clinicaltrials.gov protocols 00001620, 01623167, 00001397, 00071045, 00081523 and 00961064. Ficoll-Paque density gradient centrifugation was used to isolate peripheral blood mononuclear cells. Before DNA extraction, CD4+ and CD8+ T cells were sorted with FACS or magnetic beads.

Genomic DNA was used as template for profiling of TCR beta VDJ combinations and CDR3 sequences. TCR repertoire sequencing was run on an Illumina HiSeq 2000. The paper's data handling went like this. Repertoires were assessed using TRBV/TRBJ rearrangement plots, CDR3 size and DJ length profiles, and Simpson's diversity index. The immunodominant clone was defined as the most abundant DNA sequence in deep sequencing data. CDR3 amino acid sequences were screened for sharing across subjects and compared with published repertoires and the VDJdb database. The public reads were quality trimmed at Q25 with fastp and then assembled into clones with MiXCR by TCRdb, keeping productive beta chains. Each CDR3 protein appears once, grouped with its most common genes and DNA. The V and J calls shown here were made by TCRdb, not taken from the authors' results. This sample holds about 190,000 distinct CDR3 sequences; 48% were observed only once. The top ten hold around 8.8% of the sample.

Counted from cysteine to phenylalanine, this CDR3 has 17 amino acids. Only the CDR3 part of the read is kept: 51 bases, read in frame from the first base. Taken from the germline V gene, the CDR1 and CDR2 loops are LGHNT and FRNRAP. V is clipped by 2 bases and J by 0 bases, and the sequence between their germline boundaries is 14 bases long. This record belongs to a study of CD8+CD57+ T cells in acquired aplastic anemia (dated by TCRdb to the late 2010s). Background for the entire study: A mean of 3.2 ug of DNA, ranging from roughly 0.2 to 27.4 ug, was extracted from sorted CD4+ and CD8+ cells. CD8+CD57+ expansion was defined as frequency above the mean frequency observed in healthy subjects. Study-level results and caveats: CD8+ Simpson's diversity did not differ significantly between patients and healthy controls (P=0.060). Roughly 30 CD8+ CDR3 sequences were found to be shared between patients and controls, but these sequences appeared to be highly expressed in patients and within the immunodominant clones of the patients.

The origin of this receptor is a human donor with aplastic anemia. The sequenced sample consisted of sorted CD4+, CD8+, or CD8+CD57+ T cells (not recorded which) from PBMCs. Recombination linked TRBV12-5 to TRBJ1-3; TRBD1 is possibly the D segment (5 matching bases). For the CDR3, the sequence is CASGLSLGGDSGNTIYF. Here is the DNA: TGTGCTAGTGGTTTGTCTCTTGGGGGGGACTCTGGAAACACCATATATTTT.